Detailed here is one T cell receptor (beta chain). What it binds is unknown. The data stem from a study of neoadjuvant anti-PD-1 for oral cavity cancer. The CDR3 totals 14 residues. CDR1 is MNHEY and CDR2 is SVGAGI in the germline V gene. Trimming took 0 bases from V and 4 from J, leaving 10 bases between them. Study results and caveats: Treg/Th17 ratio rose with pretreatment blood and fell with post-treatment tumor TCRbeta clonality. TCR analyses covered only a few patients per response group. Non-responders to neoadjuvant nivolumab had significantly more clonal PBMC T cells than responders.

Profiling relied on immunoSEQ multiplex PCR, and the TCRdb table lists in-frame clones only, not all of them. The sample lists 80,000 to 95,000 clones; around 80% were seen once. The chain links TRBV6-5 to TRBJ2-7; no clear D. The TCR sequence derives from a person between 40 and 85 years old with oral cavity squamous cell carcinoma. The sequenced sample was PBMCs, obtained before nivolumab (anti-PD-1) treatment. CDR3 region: CASSYSHTRYEQYF. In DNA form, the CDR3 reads TGTGCCAGCAGTTACTCGCATACTCGGTACGAGCAGTACTTC.